This T cell receptor (beta chain) was profiled in a study of PD-1 blockade in classical Hodgkin lymphoma. A note on this clone: The antigen is undetermined. The sample holds other DNA sequences that translate to the same CDR3.

This table comes from immunoSEQ multiplex PCR, and its TCRdb copy is limited to in-frame clones, with some not included. The sample has roughly 30,000 clones, 84% seen once. General study points: Diversity similar to that of newly diagnosed patients was seen at baseline in complete responders. In CD4+ cells, TCR diversity went up significantly by C4D1, but in CD8+ cells it did not.

Time point described: cycle 4 day 1 (C4D1), after 6 weeks of nivolumab. Brentuximab vedotin exposure varied among the patients, all of whom had relapsed after autologous stem cell transplantation. It was by magnetic negative selection that CD4+ T cells were purified from thawed PBMCs. Trimming took off 3 bases at V and 4 bases at J, with 7 bases between the two ends. Germline CDR1 is SGHTA and CDR2 is FQGNSA. This CDR3 region has 12 residues. J is TRBJ2-7 and V is TRBV7-2, with D perhaps assigned TRBD1 or TRBD2 (5 bases each). The sequence was obtained from a human donor with classical Hodgkin lymphoma. The starting material was CD4+ T cells from blood, obtained before the fourth cycle of nivolumab. The CDR3 nucleotides read TGTGCCAGCAGCTTGGGGGAATACGAGCAGTACTTC. Residues: CASSLGEYEQYF.